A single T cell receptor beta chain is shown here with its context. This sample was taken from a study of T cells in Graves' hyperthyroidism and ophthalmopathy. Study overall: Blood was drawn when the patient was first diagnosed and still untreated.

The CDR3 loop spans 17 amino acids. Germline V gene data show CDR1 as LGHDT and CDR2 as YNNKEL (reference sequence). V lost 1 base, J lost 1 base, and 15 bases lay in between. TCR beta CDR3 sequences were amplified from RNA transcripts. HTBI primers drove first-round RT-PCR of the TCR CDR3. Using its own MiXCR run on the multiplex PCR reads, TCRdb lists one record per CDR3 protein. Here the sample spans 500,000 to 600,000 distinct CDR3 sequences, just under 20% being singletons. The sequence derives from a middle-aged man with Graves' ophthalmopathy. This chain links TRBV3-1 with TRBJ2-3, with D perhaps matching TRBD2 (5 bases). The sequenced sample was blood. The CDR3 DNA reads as TGTGCCAGCAGCCAAGCATTTTCGGACTGGGGCACAGATACGCAGTATTTT. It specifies CASSQAFSDWGTDTQYF.